This T cell receptor (beta chain) comes out of a study of technical replicates of blood from a handful of donors. CDR3 length: 14 residues. Profiled with immunoSEQ multiplex PCR; TCRdb holds only in-frame clones, not every one. The sample contains more than 55,000 clones, about nine tenths of which appear only once. This clonotype was sampled from a human donor in good health. Some clones in this sample may be carry-over from other donors' samples. The material sequenced was PBMCs. J is TRBJ1-5 and V is TRBV21-1. TRBV21-1 is a recognized pseudogene. CDR3: CASSKAISNQPQHF. The CDR3 DNA reads TGTGCCAGCAGCAAAGCTATTAGCAATCAGCCCCAGCATTTT.